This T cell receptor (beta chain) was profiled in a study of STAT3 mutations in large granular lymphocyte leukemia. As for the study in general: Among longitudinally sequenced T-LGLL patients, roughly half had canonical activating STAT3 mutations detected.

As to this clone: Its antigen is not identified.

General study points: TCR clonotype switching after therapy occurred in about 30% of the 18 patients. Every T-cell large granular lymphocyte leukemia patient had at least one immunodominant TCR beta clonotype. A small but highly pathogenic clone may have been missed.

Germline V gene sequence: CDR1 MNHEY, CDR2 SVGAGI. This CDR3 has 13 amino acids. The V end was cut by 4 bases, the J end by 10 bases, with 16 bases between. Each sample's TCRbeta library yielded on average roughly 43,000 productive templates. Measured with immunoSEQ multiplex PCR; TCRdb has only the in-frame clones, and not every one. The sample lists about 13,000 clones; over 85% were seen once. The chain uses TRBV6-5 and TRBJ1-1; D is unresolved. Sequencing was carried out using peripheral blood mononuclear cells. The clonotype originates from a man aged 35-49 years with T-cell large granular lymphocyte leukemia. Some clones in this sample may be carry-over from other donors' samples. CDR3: CASSFGRELGAFF. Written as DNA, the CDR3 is TGTGCCAGCAGTTTCGGGCGGGAATTGGGAGCTTTCTTT.